The following is a T cell receptor beta chain sequence with its context. No antigen is known for it. The data belong to a study of a mutant IDH1 vaccine in newly diagnosed glioma. Study in general: Treated patients showed a male proportion of approximately 62%, a female proportion of about 40%, and a mean age of 40.4 years. Patients previously underwent radiotherapy, temozolomide, or both, and most underwent both. Study findings and constraints: Any relationship between pseudoprogression and changes in top peripheral T cell clonotypes seemed absent.

Libraries were prepared by immunoSEQ multiplex PCR; TCRdb keeps only in-frame clonotypes and omits some of them. Here the sample spans about 98,000 clones, around 90% being singletons. Time point described: baseline, week 1 (first vaccination visit). The treatment here: pre-vaccination baseline after standard-of-care therapy. Donors' newly diagnosed IDH1-mutant WHO grade 3 or 4 astrocytomas lacked nuclear ATRX. The CDR3 sequence is 14 residues long. Germline V gene sequence: CDR1 SGHTA, CDR2 FQGNSA. J was trimmed by 4 bases and V by 10 bases; bases with no gene match: 12. The clonotype was recovered from a woman between 45 and 65 years old with glioma. V gene TRBV7-2 combines with J gene TRBJ1-1, with 7 bases that match TRBD1. The source material was PBMCs, sampled from a glioma patient treated with radiotherapy, temozolomide or both. For the CDR3, the DNA is TGTGCCACCAGTCCAGGGGGGTTGAGCACTGAAGCTTTCTTT. This translates into CATSPGGLSTEAFF.